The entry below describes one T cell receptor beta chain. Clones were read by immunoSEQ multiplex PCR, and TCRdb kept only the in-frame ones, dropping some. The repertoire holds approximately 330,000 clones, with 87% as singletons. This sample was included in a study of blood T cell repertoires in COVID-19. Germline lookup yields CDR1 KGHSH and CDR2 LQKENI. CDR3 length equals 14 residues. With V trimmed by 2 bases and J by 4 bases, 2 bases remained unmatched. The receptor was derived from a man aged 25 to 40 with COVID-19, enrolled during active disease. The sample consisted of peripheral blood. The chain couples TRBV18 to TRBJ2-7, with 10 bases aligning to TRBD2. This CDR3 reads CASSPTSGKYEQYF. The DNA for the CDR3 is TGTGCCAGCTCACCAACTAGCGGGAAGTACGAGCAGTACTTC.